This TCR beta chain comes out of a study of blood T cells in healthy people across ages. Whole-study findings and limits: PBMC samples, being unsorted, prevented any conclusive comparison of naive and antigen-experienced cells. Age brought a roughly linear fall in TCR beta diversity measured per million T cells.

Looked up from germline, CDR1 is SEHNR and CDR2 is FQNEAQ (reference sequence). This CDR3 comprises 16 residues. With V trimmed by 2 bases and J by 8 bases, 6 bases remained unmatched. Concerning this clonotype: The antigen remains undetermined.

The use of a sample-barcoded 5' primer and a J-beta primer mix characterized a second PCR of about 7 to 12 cycles. TCRdb re-analysed the 5' RACE reads in MiXCR, keeping a single row per CDR3 protein. The sample has some 1,800,000 distinct CDR3 sequences, approximately 40% seen once. The chain employs TRBV7-9 and TRBJ2-2; 12 bases line up with TRBD1. The clonotype originates from a human donor in good health. Sequencing was carried out using blood. In DNA, the CDR3 is TGTGCCAGCAGCTTACCGGGACAGGGGGCGTCTGGGGAGCTGTTTTTT. Translating gives CASSLPGQGASGELFF.